A selection of T cell receptor beta chains follows, all from one sample in a study of shared clonotypes between healthy human individuals. The repertoire was sequenced with immunoSEQ multiplex PCR; TCRdb's copy has only in-frame clones and lacks some. The data hold approximately 1.4 million clones, with nearly 99% observed a single time. Sequenced: naive CD4+ T cells sorted from blood. Every receptor here comes from a young man in good health. Each CDR3 is given without its conserved first and last residue.

>TRBJ2-4|TRBV5-4
ASSPGTDKNIQY
>TRBJ2-6|TRBV9
ASSAHISSGANVLT
>TRBJ2-7|TRBV28
ASSLTVPYEQY
>TRBJ2-3|TRBV5-1
ASNRGGAEDTQY
>TRBJ2-2|TRBV10-2
ASRWDSSTTGELF
>TRBJ2-3|TRBV10-3
AISESAGGPTDTQY
>TRBJ1-6|TRBV27
ASRGGTMYNSPLH
>TRBJ2-7|TRBV7-9
ASSLKGEQY
>TRBJ2-7|TRBV7-3
ASSKDRGPYEQY
>TRBJ1-5|TRBV7-8
ASSLEGRQNNQPQH
>TRBJ1-1|TRBV28
ASSLSRGGVAF
>TRBJ1-2|TRBV29-1
SSRDRDYGYT
>TRBJ2-2|TRBV7-8
ASSPLLPGQSNTGELF
>TRBJ2-7|TRBV27
ASSLYPLAGGFHEQY
>TRBJ2-2|TRBV19
ASIGTGDTGELF
>TRBJ2-7|TRBV11-2
ASSSYGDRSDEQY
>TRBJ1-1|TRBV7-8
ASSLITGEFMNTEAF
>TRBJ2-3|TRBV7-8
ASSARTRTQY
>TRBJ2-7|TRBV18
ASSPQGSGYEQY
>TRBJ2-5|TRBV7-9
ASSSRQGTQETQY
>TRBJ2-5|TRBV5-1
ASSFSSGSRETQY
>TRBJ1-5|TRBV10-3
AISESLNQPQH
>TRBJ1-2|TRBV18
ASSNRDRGLANYGYT
>TRBJ2-5|TRBV6-1
ASSADREGETQY